This is a list of T cell receptor beta chains from one sample in a study of T cells in Graves' hyperthyroidism and ophthalmopathy. TCRdb re-analysed the multiplex PCR reads in MiXCR, keeping a single row per CDR3 protein. The sample has over 200,000 distinct CDR3 sequences, approximately 15% seen once; the top ten hold 10% to 15%. Sequenced: blood. The receptors come from a woman aged 40 to 49 with Graves' hyperthyroidism that later progressed to Graves' ophthalmopathy. CDR3s include the opening cysteine and the closing phenylalanine or tryptophan. A D gene is named only where the DNA matches it firmly. Clone size is given for some rows only: seen once, a few or many times, or a class if the clone is expanded.

V	D	size	J	CDR3	DNA
TRBV5-5	TRBD1	many	TRBJ2-3	CASSPRTGISTDTQYF	TGTGCCAGCAGCCCCAGGACAGGGATAAGCACAGATACGCAGTATTTT
TRBV10-2	TRBD2	NA	TRBJ2-2	CVSSPLAGEIGELFF	TGCGTCAGCAGTCCACTAGCGGGAGAGATCGGGGAGCTGTTTTTT
TRBV19	NA	NA	TRBJ2-1	CASSVGGFNEQFF	TGTGCCAGTAGCGTGGGGGGATTTAATGAGCAGTTCTTC
TRBV2	NA	many	TRBJ2-1	CASVRVSSYNEQFF	TGTGCCAGCGTTCGGGTGAGCTCCTACAATGAGCAGTTCTTC
TRBV7-8	TRBD1	many	TRBJ1-5	CASSSRRDRDQPQHF	TGTGCCAGCAGCTCCCGTAGGGACAGAGATCAGCCCCAGCATTTT
TRBV27	NA	few	TRBJ1-1	CASSPGTSAFF	TGTGCCAGCAGTCCGGGGACAAGTGCTTTCTTT
TRBV19	TRBD2	many	TRBJ2-1	CASSKGLSYEQFF	TGTGCCAGTAGTAAGGGACTAAGCTACGAGCAGTTCTTC
TRBV2	NA	many	TRBJ2-7	CASRGGGDEQYF	TGTGCCAGTAGAGGGGGGGGAGACGAGCAGTACTTC
TRBV28	NA	many	TRBJ2-1	CASSSPAMGYNEQFF	TGTGCCAGCAGTTCCCCCGCCATGGGTTACAATGAGCAGTTCTTC
TRBV7-8	TRBD1	many	TRBJ2-7	CASSLSGTGFYEQYF	TGTGCCAGCAGCCTATCCGGGACAGGGTTTTACGAGCAGTACTTC
TRBV3-1	TRBD1	NA	TRBJ2-7	CASSQGQGHEQYF	TGTGCCAGCAGCCAGGGACAGGGCCACGAGCAGTACTTC
TRBV28	NA	many	TRBJ1-4	CASQRGEKLFF	TGTGCCAGCCAGCGGGGTGAAAAACTGTTTTTT
TRBV25-1	NA	many	TRBJ1-3	CASSDLGGRSGNTIYF	TGTGCCAGCAGTGACCTTGGGGGGCGCTCTGGAAACACCATATATTTT
TRBV28	NA	many	TRBJ1-1	CASSQSYTEAFF	TGTGCCAGCAGTCAATCATACACTGAAGCTTTCTTT
TRBV9	NA	many	TRBJ1-6	CASSVEGFNSPLHF	TGTGCCAGCAGCGTAGAAGGGTTCAATTCACCCCTCCACTTT
TRBV19	NA	NA	TRBJ1-2	CASSMQPGGYGYTF	TGTGCCAGTAGCATGCAACCCGGCGGCTATGGCTACACCTTC
TRBV28	TRBD2	many	TRBJ2-7	CASSSWTSQYEQYF	TGTGCCAGCAGTTCTTGGACTAGTCAGTACGAGCAGTACTTC
TRBV28	NA	NA	TRBJ1-2	CASKENYGYTF	TGTGCCAGCAAGGAGAACTATGGCTACACCTTC
TRBV5-1	TRBD2	few	TRBJ2-2	CASSLLAGRFAGAGELFF	TGCGCCAGCAGCTTGTTAGCAGGGAGATTCGCGGGAGCCGGGGAGCTGTTTTTT
TRBV19	NA	NA	TRBJ2-1	CASSVLPGHSVNEQFF	TGTGCCAGTAGTGTTTTACCGGGACATTCCGTCAATGAGCAGTTCTTC
TRBV25-1	TRBD2	few	TRBJ2-1	CASSDFRWEGRSYNEQFF	TGTGCCAGCAGTGATTTTAGGTGGGAGGGTCGCTCCTACAATGAGCAGTTCTTC
TRBV20-1	NA	NA	TRBJ1-3	CSAPRPSQGRNTIYF	TGCAGTGCTCCCCGACCTAGTCAAGGAAGAAACACCATATATTTT
TRBV4-1	NA	NA	TRBJ2-2	CASSQKGHITLGTGELFF	TGCGCCAGCAGCCAAAAGGGTCACATTACCTTGGGCACCGGGGAGCTGTTTTTT
TRBV28	NA	few	TRBJ1-5	CASSSSGVGQPQHF	TGTGCCAGCAGTTCCTCAGGGGTGGGTCAGCCCCAGCATTTT
TRBV5-6	TRBD1	NA	TRBJ1-1	CASSLGQGSSEAFF	TGTGCCAGCAGCTTGGGACAGGGCTCGAGTGAAGCTTTCTTT
TRBV12-3/TRBV12-4	NA	many	TRBJ2-5	CASRNDREGETQYF	TGTGCCAGCCGAAATGACAGGGAGGGAGAGACCCAGTACTTC
TRBV6-5	NA	many	TRBJ2-7	CASSYERDNYEQYF	TGTGCCAGCAGTTACGAACGGGACAACTACGAGCAGTACTTC
TRBV30	NA	many	TRBJ2-3	CAWTLGSTDTQYF	TGTGCCTGGACCTTGGGGAGCACAGATACGCAGTATTTT
TRBV4-1	TRBD1	few	TRBJ1-1	CASSFRQGTNTEAFF	TGCGCCAGCAGCTTTCGACAGGGAACGAACACTGAAGCTTTCTTT
TRBV12-3/TRBV12-4	NA	many	TRBJ2-7	CASRQGFSTYEQYF	TGTGCCAGCAGACAGGGTTTTAGCACCTACGAGCAGTACTTC
TRBV6-2/TRBV6-3	NA	many	TRBJ1-2	CASSSFYGYTF	TGTGCCAGCAGTTCCTTCTATGGCTACACCTTC
TRBV28	NA	many	TRBJ2-1	CASVLEAGNYNEQFF	TGTGCCAGCGTCCTGGAGGCGGGGAACTACAATGAGCAGTTCTTC
TRBV2	TRBD2	many	TRBJ2-3	CASRNTGLPGTDTQYF	TGTGCCAGCAGAAATACGGGACTACCAGGAACGGATACGCAGTATTTT
TRBV18	NA	many	TRBJ2-3	CASSPLGGGYPDTQYF	TGTGCCAGCTCACCATTAGGTGGTGGCTACCCGGATACGCAGTATTTT
TRBV20-1	TRBD1	many	TRBJ2-3	CSARGWRGGFTDTQYF	TGCAGTGCTAGGGGGTGGAGAGGGGGCTTCACAGATACGCAGTATTTT